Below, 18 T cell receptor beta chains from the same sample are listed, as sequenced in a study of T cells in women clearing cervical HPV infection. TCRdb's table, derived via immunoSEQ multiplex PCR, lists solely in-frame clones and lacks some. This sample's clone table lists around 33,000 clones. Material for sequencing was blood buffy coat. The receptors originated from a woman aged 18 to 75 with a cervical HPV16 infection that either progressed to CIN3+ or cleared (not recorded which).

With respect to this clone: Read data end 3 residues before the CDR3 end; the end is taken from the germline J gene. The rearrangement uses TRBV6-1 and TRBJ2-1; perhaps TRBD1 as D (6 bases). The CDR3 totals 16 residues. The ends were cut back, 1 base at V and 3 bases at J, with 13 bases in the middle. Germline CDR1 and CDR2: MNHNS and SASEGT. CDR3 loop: CASSEEVRGFYNEQFF. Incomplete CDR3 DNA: TGTGCCAGCAGTGAAGAGGTCAGGGGATTCTACAATGAG.

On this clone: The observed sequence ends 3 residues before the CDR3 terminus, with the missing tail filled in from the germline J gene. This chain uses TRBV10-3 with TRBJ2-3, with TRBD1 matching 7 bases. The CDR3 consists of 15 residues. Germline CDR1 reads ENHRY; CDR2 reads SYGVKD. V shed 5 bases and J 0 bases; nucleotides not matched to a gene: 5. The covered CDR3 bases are TGTGCCATCAGTCCTAGGGACAGTAGCACAGATACG. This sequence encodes CAISPRDSSTDT. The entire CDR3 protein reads CAISPRDSSTDTQYF.

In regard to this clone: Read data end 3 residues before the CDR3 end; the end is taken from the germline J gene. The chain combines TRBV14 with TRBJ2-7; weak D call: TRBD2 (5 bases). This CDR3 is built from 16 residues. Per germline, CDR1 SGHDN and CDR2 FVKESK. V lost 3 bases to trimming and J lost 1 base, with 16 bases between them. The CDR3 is CASSHLSGKGSYEQYF. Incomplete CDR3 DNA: TGTGCCAGCAGCCATTTATCGGGGAAGGGTTCCTACGAG.

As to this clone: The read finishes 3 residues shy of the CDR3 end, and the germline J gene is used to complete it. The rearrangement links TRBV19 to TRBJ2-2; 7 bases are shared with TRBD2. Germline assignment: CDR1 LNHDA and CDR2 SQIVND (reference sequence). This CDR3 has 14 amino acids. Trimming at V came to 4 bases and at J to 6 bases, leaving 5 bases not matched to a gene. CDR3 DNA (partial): TGTGCCAGTAGTACCGGACTAGGATCCGGGGAG. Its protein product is CASSTGLGSGE. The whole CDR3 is CASSTGLGSGELFF. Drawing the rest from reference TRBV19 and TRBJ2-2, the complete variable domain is DGGITQSPKYLFRKEGQNVTLSCEQNLNHDAMYWYRQDPGQGLRLIYYSQIVNDFQKGDIAEGYSVSREKKESFPLTVTSAQKNPTAFYLCASSTGLGSGELFFGEGSRLTVL.

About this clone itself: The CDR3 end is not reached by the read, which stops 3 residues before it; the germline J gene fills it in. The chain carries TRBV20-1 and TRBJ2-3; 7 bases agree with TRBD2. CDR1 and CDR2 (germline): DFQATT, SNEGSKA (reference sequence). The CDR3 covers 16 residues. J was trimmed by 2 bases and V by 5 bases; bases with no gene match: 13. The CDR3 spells CSAPQLSGANTDTQYF. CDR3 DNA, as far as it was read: TGCAGTGCTCCGCAGCTGAGCGGGGCCAACACAGATACG.

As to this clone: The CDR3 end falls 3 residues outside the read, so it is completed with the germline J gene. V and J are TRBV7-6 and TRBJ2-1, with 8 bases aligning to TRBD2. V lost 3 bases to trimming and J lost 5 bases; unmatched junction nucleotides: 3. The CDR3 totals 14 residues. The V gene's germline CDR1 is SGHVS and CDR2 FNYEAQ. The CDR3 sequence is CASSLLAGNNEQFF. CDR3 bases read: TGTGCCAGCAGCTTGCTAGCGGGTAACAATGAG. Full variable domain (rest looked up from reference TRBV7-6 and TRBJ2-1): GAGVSQSPRYKVTKRGQDVALRCDPISGHVSLYWYRQALGQGPEFLTYFNYEAQQDKSGLPNDRFSAERPEGSISTLTIQRTEQRDSAMYRCASSLLAGNNEQFFGPGTRLTVL.

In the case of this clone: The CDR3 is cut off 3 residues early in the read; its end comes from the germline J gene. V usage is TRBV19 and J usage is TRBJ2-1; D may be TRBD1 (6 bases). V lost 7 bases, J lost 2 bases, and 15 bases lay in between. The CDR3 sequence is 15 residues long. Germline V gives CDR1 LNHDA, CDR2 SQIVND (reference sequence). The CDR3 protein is CASNTTGLAYNEQFF. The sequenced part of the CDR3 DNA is TGTGCCAGTAATACAACAGGGTTAGCCTACAATGAG.

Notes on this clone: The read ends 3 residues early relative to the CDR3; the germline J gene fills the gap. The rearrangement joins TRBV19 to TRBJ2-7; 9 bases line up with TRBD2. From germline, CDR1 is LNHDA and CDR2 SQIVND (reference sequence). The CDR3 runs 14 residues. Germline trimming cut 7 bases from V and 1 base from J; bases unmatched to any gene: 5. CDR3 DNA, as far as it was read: TGTGCCAGTACTCTGCGGGAGGGTTCCTACGAG. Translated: CASTLREGSYE. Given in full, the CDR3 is CASTLREGSYEQYF.

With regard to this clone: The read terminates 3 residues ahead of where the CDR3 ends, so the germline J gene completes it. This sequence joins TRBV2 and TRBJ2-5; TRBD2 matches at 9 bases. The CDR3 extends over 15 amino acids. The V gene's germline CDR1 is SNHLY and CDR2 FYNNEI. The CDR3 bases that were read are TGTGCCAGCAGCCCAGCGGCGGGAGGGCCCTCCACC. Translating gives CASSPAAGGPST. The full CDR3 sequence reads CASSPAAGGPSTQYF.

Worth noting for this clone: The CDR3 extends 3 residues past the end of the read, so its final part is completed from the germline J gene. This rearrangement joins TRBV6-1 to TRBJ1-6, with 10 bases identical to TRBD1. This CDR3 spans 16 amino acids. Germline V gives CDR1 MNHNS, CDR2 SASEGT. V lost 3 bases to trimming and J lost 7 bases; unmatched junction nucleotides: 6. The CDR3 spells CASSDGTGANNSPLHF. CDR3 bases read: TGTGCCAGCAGTGATGGGACAGGGGCCAACAATTCACCC.

CDR3 sequence: CASSSGGVTDTQYF. CDR3 DNA (partial): TGTGCCAGCAGCTCCGGAGGGGTCACAGATACG. The chain recombines TRBV13 with TRBJ2-3, with a weak D call TRBD2 (6 bases). The read stops 3 residues short of the end of the CDR3; the missing end is completed from the germline J gene. V was clipped by 4 bases and J by 2 bases, with 10 bases between them. This CDR3 has 14 amino acids. Germline CDR1 is PRHDT and CDR2 is FYEKMQ (reference sequence).

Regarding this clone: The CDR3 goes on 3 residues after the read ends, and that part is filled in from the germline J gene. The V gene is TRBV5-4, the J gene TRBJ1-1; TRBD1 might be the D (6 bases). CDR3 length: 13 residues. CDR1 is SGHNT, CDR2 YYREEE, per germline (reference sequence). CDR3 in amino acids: CASRRNQGRRAFF. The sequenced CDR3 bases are TGTGCCAGCAGACGTAATCAGGGGAGGAGA.

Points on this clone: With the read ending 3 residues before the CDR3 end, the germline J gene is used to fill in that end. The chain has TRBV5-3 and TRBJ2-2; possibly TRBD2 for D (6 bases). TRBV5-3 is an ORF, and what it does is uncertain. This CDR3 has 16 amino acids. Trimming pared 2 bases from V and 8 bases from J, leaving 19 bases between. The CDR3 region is CARSFPGTGRTGELFF. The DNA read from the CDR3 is TGTGCCAGAAGCTTTCCCGGGACTGGAAGGACGGGGGAG.

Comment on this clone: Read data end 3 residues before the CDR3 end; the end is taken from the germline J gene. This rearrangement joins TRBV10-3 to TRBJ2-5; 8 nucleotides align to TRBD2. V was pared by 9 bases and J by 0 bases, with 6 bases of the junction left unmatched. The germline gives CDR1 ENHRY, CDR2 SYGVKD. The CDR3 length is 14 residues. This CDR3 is CAIQAGANQETQYF. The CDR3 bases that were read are TGTGCCATACAAGCGGGAGCCAACCAAGAGACC.

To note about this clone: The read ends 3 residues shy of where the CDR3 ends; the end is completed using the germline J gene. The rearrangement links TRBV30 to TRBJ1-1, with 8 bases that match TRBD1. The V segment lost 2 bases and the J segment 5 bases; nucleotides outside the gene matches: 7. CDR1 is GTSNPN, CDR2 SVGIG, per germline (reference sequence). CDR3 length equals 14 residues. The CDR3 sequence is CAWSTTTGGTEAFF. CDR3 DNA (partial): TGTGCCTGGAGTACAACAACAGGGGGGACTGAA. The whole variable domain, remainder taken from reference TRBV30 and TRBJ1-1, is SQTIHQWPATLVQPVGSPLSLECTVEGTSNPNLYWYRQAAGRGLQLLFYSVGIGQISSEVPQNLSASRPQDRQFILSSKKLLLSDSGFYLCAWSTTTGGTEAFFGQGTRLTVV.

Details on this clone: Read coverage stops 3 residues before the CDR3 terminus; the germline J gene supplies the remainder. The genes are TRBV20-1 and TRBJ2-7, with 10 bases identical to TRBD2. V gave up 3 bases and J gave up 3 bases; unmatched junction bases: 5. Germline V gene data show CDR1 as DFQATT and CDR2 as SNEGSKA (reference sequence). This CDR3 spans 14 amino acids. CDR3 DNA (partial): TGCAGTGCTAGCATAGCGGGAGGATACTACGAG. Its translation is CSASIAGGYYE. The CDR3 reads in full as CSASIAGGYYEQYF.

The CDR3 bases that were read are TGTGCCAGCAGTTACGACAGGGCCGAG. Its protein is CASSYDRAE. The CDR3 in full is CASSYDRAEQYF. This chain uses TRBV6-2 or TRBV6-3 with TRBJ2-7; 7 nucleotides align to TRBD1. The DNA ends 3 residues before the CDR3 does, and the rest of the CDR3 is filled in from the germline J gene. The CDR3 runs to 12 residues. Germline V gene lookup returns CDR1 MNHEY and CDR2 SVGEGT. After removal of 2 bases from V and 6 bases from J, the junction contained 1 base not matched to a gene.

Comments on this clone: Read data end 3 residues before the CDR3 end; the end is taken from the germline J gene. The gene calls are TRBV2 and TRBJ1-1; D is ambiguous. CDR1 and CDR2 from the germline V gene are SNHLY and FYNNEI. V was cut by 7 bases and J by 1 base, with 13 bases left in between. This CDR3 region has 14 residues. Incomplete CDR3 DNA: TGTGCCAGCACACAGCAAATCGGGAACACTGAA. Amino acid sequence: CASTQQIGNTE. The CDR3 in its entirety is CASTQQIGNTEAFF.